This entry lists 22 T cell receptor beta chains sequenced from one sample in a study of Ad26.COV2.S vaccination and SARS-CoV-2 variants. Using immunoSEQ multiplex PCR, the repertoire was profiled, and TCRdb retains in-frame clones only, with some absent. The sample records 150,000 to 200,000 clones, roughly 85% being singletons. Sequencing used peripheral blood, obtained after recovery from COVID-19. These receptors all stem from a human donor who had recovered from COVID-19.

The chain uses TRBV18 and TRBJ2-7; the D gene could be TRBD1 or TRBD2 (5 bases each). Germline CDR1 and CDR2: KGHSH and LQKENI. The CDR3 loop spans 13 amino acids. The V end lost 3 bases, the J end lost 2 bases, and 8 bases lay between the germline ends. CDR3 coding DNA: TGTGCCAGCTCACCCGGGACCCCCTACGAGCAGTACTTC. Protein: CASSPGTPYEQYF.

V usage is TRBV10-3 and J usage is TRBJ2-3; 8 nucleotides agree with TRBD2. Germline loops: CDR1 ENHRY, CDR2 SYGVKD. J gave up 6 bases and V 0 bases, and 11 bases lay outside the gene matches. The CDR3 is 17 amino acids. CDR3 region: CAISESGAGAIGDTQYF. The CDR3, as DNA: TGTGCCATCAGTGAGTCAGGAGCGGGGGCCATCGGGGATACGCAGTATTTT.

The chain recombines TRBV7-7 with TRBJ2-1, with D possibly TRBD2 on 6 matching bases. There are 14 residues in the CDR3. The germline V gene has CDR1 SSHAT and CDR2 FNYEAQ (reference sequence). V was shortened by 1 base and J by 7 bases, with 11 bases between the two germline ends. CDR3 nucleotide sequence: TGTGCCAGCAGCTTAGTCGGGAGATTGAATGAGCAGTTCTTC. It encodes CASSLVGRLNEQFF.

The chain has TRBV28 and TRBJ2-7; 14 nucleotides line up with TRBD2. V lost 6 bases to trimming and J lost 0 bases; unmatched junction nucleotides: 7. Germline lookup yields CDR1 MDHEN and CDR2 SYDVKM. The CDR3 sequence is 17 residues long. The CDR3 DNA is TGTGCCAGCAGCCCGGGACTAGCGGGGGACCCCTCCTACGAGCAGTACTTC. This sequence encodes CASSPGLAGDPSYEQYF.

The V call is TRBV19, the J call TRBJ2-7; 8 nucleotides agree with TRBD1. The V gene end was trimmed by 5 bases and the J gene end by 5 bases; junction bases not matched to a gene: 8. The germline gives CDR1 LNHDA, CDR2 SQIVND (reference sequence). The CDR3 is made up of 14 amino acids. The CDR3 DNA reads TGTGCCAGTAGTGCGGACAGGGAACGGAACGAGCAGTACTTC. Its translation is CASSADRERNEQYF.

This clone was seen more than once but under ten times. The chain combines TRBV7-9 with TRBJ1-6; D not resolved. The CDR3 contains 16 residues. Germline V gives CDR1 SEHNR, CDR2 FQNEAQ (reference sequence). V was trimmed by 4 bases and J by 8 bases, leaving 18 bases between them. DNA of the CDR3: TGTGCCAGCAGCTCCTGGGGTTCCGGGGATCATTCACCCCTCCACTTT. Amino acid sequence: CASSSWGSGDHSPLHF. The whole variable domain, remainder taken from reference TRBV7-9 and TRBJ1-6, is DTGVSQNPRHKITKRGQNVTFRCDPISEHNRLYWYRQTLGQGPEFLTYFQNEAQLEKSRLLSDRFSAERPKGSFSTLEIQRTEQGDSAMYLCASSSWGSGDHSPLHFGNGTRLTVT.

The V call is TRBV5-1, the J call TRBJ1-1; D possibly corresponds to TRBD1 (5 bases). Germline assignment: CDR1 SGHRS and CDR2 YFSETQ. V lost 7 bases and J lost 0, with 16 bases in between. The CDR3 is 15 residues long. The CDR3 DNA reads TGCGCCAGCGGGGGAGGATCCACACTGAACACTGAAGCTTTCTTT. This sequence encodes CASGGGSTLNTEAFF.

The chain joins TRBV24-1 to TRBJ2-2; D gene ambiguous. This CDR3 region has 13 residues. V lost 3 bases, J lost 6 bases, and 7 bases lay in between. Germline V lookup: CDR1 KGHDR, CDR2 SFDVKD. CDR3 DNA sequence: TGTGCCACCAGTGATCTTGACCCCGGGGAGCTGTTTTTT. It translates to CATSDLDPGELFF.

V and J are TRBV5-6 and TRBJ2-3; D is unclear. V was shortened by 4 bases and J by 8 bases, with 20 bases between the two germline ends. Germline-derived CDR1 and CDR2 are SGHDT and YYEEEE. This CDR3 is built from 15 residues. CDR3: CASSLNPKGKGTQYF. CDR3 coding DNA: TGTGCCAGCAGCCTAAATCCTAAGGGAAAGGGTACGCAGTATTTT.

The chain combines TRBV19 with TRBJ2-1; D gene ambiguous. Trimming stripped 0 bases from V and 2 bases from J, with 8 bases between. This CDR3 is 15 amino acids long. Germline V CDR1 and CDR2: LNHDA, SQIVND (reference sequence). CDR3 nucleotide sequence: TGTGCCAGTAGTATAGAGCCAGCGCCCTACAATGAGCAGTTCTTC. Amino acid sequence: CASSIEPAPYNEQFF.

CDR3 sequence: CATSRDVVYNEQFF. CDR3 in DNA: TGTGCCACCAGCAGAGATGTGGTGTACAATGAGCAGTTCTTC. The chain links TRBV15 to TRBJ2-1; D gene ambiguous. CDR3 length: 14 amino acids. CDR1 is LNHNV, CDR2 YYDKDF, per germline (reference sequence). Trimming stripped 0 bases from V and 4 bases from J, with 7 bases between.

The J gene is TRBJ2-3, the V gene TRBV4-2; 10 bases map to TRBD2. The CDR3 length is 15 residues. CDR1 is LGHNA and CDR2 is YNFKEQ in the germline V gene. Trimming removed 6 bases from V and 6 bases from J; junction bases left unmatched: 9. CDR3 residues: CASSLAGGLQDTQYF. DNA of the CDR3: TGTGCCAGCAGTTTAGCGGGGGGACTCCAGGATACGCAGTATTTT.

The DNA for the CDR3 is TGTGCCAGCCAACCTGGGGGCGCGGAGCAGTACTTC. Translation: CASQPGGAEQYF. This chain links TRBV10-3 with TRBJ2-7; TRBD1 is a possible D gene (6 bases). The germline V gene has CDR1 ENHRY and CDR2 SYGVKD. The CDR3 sequence is 12 residues long. The V end was cut by 10 bases, the J end by 7 bases, with 17 bases between.

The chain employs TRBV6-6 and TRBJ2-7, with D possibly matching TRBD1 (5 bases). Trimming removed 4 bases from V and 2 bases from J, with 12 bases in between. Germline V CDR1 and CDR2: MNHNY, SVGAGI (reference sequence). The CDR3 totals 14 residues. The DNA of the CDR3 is TGTGCCAGCAGTTCCTCACAGGTACCCTACGAGCAGTACTTC. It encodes CASSSSQVPYEQYF.

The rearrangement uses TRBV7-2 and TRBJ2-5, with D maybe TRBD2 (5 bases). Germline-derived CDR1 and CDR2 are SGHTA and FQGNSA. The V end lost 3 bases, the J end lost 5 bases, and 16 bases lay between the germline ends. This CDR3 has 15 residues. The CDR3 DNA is TGTGCCAGCAGCTTCTGGCTAGCTAGTCTGGAGACCCAGTACTTC. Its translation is CASSFWLASLETQYF.

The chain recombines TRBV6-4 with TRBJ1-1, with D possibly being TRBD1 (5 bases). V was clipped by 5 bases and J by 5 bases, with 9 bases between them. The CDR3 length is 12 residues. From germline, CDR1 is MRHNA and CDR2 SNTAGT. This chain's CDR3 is CASSSTATEAFF. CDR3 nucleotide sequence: TGTGCCAGCAGTTCGACAGCGACTGAAGCTTTCTTT.

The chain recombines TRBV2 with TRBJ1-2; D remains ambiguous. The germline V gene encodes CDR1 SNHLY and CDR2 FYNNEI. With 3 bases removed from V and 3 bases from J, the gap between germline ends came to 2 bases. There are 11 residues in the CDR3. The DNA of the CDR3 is TGTGCCAGCAGTGATCACTATGGCTACACCTTC. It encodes CASSDHYGYTF.

CDR3 sequence (DNA): TGTGCCAGTAGTATAGATGTGTCACTAGCGGGTTCAGAGACCCAGTACTTC. Its translation is CASSIDVSLAGSETQYF. The chain employs TRBV19 and TRBJ2-5, with TRBD2 identical over 9 bases. J gave up 4 bases and V 0 bases, and 9 bases lay outside the gene matches. CDR1 and CDR2 from the germline V gene are LNHDA and SQIVND (reference sequence). The CDR3 is 17 amino acids.

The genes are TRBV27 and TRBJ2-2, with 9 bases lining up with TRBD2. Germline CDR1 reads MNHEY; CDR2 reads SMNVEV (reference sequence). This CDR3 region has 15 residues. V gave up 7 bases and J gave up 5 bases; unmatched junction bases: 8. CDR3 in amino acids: CASKGGGAGTGELFF. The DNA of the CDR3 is TGTGCCAGCAAAGGCGGGGGGGCAGGGACCGGGGAGCTGTTTTTT.

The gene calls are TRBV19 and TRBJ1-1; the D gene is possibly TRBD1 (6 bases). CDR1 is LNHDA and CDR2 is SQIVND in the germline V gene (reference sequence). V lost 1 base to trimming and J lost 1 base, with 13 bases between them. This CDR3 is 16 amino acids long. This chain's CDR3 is CASSIGGHLSNTEAFF. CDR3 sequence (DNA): TGTGCCAGTAGTATAGGGGGACACCTCTCGAACACTGAAGCTTTCTTT.

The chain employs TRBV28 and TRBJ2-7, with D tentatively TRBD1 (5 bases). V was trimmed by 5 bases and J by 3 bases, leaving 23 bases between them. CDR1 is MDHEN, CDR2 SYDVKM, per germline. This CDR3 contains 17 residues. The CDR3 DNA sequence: TGTGCCAGCAGTCCAACCACCGACAGCGAGTTTAACTACGAGCAGTACTTC. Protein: CASSPTTDSEFNYEQYF.

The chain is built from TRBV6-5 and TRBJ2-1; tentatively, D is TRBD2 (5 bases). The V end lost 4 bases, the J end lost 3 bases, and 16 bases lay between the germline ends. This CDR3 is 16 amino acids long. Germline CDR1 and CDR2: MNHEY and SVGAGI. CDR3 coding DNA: TGTGCCAGCAGTTCCGGAGGCAGTCGGGTCTACAATGAGCAGTTCTTC. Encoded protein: CASSSGGSRVYNEQFF.